Reported below is one T cell receptor (beta chain). Its matching antigen is unknown. An equimolar mix of two oligonucleotides served as the beta constant-region primer for TRBC1 and TRBC2. Four rounds of PCR amplified the ligated cDNA using nested alpha and beta constant-region primers plus SP2. TCRdb redid the calling of the UMI-ligation and nested PCR reads with MiXCR, one entry per CDR3 protein. The repertoire has under 150,000 distinct CDR3 sequences, 15% to 25% of them found once; the top ten carry 0.5% to 0.75%. This entry belongs to a study of naive and memory T cell subsets. Study conclusions and caveats: The power law exponent of TCR abundance differed between naive and memory cells. Over 95% of naive TCR sequences appeared only once, unlike memory subsets. Expression changes during T cell differentiation may affect RNA-based TCR counts. Possibly reflecting memory cells re-expressing CD45RA, a few larger clonotypes occurred in naive repertoires, especially CD8.

CDR1 SGHKS and CDR2 YYEKEE come from the germline V gene (reference sequence). The CDR3 extends over 15 amino acids. Between the trimmed V and J ends, which lost 4 bases and 5 bases, there was a span of 19 bases. CD8 T cells were positively selected from what remained after CD4 positive selection. This clonotype was sampled from a human donor in good health. The J gene is TRBJ2-7, the V gene TRBV5-5, with D possibly TRBD2 on 5 matching bases. Sequenced material: naive CD8+ T cells from blood. The CDR3: CASSPSDFPTDEQYF. CDR3 nucleotide sequence: TGTGCCAGCAGCCCGTCGGACTTCCCTACCGACGAGCAGTACTTC.